These T cell receptor beta chains were read from a single sample in a study of T-cell memory formation after mild COVID-19. MiXCR was run by TCRdb on the 5' RACE reads, yielding one entry per CDR3 protein. Altogether approximately 180,000 distinct CDR3 sequences are present, 16% being singletons, with the ten largest covering roughly 1.9%. Source material: PBMCs or a T cell subset sorted from them (not recorded which). All receptors come from an adult woman who had mild COVID-19 (a few samples of this study predate the infection). Cell type and time point are not known. CDR3s include the opening cysteine and the closing phenylalanine or tryptophan. The order of the fields is V gene, J gene, clone size, D gene, CDR3 protein, CDR3 DNA. A D gene is named only where the DNA matches it firmly. For some rows the clone size is stated as once, few or many, or as a class when expanded; others skip it.

>TRBV2|TRBJ2-7|many|TRBD1
CASREQGGPYEQYF
TGTGCCAGCAGAGAACAGGGGGGCCCCTACGAGCAGTACTTC
>TRBV7-2|TRBJ1-4|.|.
CASRQGTNEKLFF
TGTGCCAGCAGACAGGGAACAAATGAAAAACTGTTTTTT
>TRBV7-3|TRBJ2-1|.|.
CASSPGAGVGYNEQFF
TGTGCCAGCAGCCCCGGGGCAGGCGTCGGCTACAATGAGCAGTTCTTC
>TRBV12-3/TRBV12-4|TRBJ1-3|few|.
CASSSRGTIYF
TGTGCCAGCAGTTCCCGGGGCACCATATATTTT
>TRBV12-3/TRBV12-4|TRBJ2-2|.|.
CASSLGRARTMFF
TGTGCCAGCAGTTTAGGGCGGGCGCGGACGATGTTTTTT
>TRBV20-1|TRBJ1-3|.|.
CSAPGTRSGNTIYF
TGCAGTGCTCCCGGGACTCGCTCTGGAAACACCATATATTTT
>TRBV6-5|TRBJ1-2|once|.
CASSKHDYGYTF
TGTGCCAGCAGTAAACATGACTATGGCTACACCTTC
>TRBV5-1|TRBJ2-7|.|.
CASSLQHEQYF
TGCGCCAGCAGCTTGCAGCATGAGCAGTACTTC
>TRBV7-8|TRBJ1-2|few|.
CASSFQAMGASLGYTF
TGTGCCAGCAGCTTCCAGGCGATGGGGGCGTCTTTGGGCTACACCTTC
>TRBV4-3|TRBJ2-7|.|TRBD1
CASSQGQRPTYEQYF
TGCGCCAGCAGCCAGGGACAGCGACCAACCTACGAGCAGTACTTC
>TRBV27|TRBJ1-1|once|.
CASSFGIWGRKTEAFF
TGTGCCAGCAGTTTTGGTATCTGGGGGCGAAAGACTGAAGCTTTCTTT
>TRBV12-3/TRBV12-4|TRBJ2-1|.|TRBD1
CASTPGQGYNEQFF
TGTGCCAGCACCCCGGGACAGGGGTACAATGAGCAGTTCTTC
>TRBV5-4|TRBJ2-3|many|.
CASSLRTGTHTQYF
TGTGCCAGCAGCTTGAGGACCGGGACCCATACGCAGTATTTT
>TRBV2|TRBJ2-1|.|TRBD2
CASSEGLAGSEQFF
TGTGCCAGCAGTGAGGGGCTAGCGGGTTCCGAGCAGTTCTTC
>TRBV5-1|TRBJ2-7|.|.
CASSLQVSSYEQYF
TGCGCCAGCAGCTTACAGGTGTCCTCCTACGAGCAGTACTTC
>TRBV7-8|TRBJ2-1|.|TRBD2
CASSSGLAGGLRYNEQFF
TGTGCCAGCAGCTCGGGACTAGCGGGAGGGCTCAGATACAATGAGCAGTTCTTC
>TRBV5-5|TRBJ1-2|.|TRBD1
CASSSTGAANYGYTF
TGTGCCAGCAGCTCCACAGGGGCCGCGAACTATGGCTACACCTTC
>TRBV3-1|TRBJ2-1|.|TRBD1
CASSQAVHRGWEQFF
TGTGCCAGCAGCCAAGCCGTCCACAGGGGGTGGGAGCAGTTCTTC
>TRBV6-6|TRBJ1-5|.|TRBD1
CASSTGDSGDQPQHF
TGTGCCAGCAGTACAGGGGACAGTGGGGATCAGCCCCAGCATTTT
>TRBV3-1|TRBJ2-1|few|.
CASSPPTHWPPYNEQFF
TGTGCCAGCAGCCCCCCGACCCACTGGCCCCCTTACAATGAGCAGTTCTTC
>TRBV7-3|TRBJ1-2|few|TRBD1
CASSSGTGGDYTF
TGTGCCAGCAGCTCCGGGACAGGGGGTGACTACACCTTC
>TRBV19|TRBJ2-7|.|TRBD2
CASSRTRLAGVNPNYEQYF
TGTGCCAGTAGCCGAACGAGGTTGGCGGGAGTGAACCCGAACTACGAGCAGTACTTC
>TRBV4-2|TRBJ2-3|.|TRBD2
CASSQSGTSGGELINTQYF
TGTGCCAGCAGCCAGTCCGGGACTAGCGGGGGGGAACTCATAAATACGCAGTATTTT
>TRBV15|TRBJ1-6|few|TRBD1
CATSSRQGNSPLHF
TGTGCCACCAGCAGTCGACAGGGGAATTCACCCCTCCACTTT
>TRBV15|TRBJ2-6|few|.
CATSRDRISGANVLTF
TGTGCCACCAGCAGAGATAGGATATCTGGGGCCAACGTCCTGACTTTC
>TRBV7-9|TRBJ2-2|few|TRBD1
CASSLVPGTGGTGELFF
TGTGCCAGCAGCTTAGTTCCCGGGACAGGGGGAACCGGGGAGCTGTTTTTT
>TRBV11-2|TRBJ2-7|once|TRBD2
CASSARTAGVGF
TGTGCCAGCAGCGCACGGACAGCGGGAGTGGGGTTC
>TRBV3-1|TRBJ2-7|few|.
CASSQENLRQYF
TGTGCCAGCAGCCAAGAAAATCTTAGGCAGTACTTC
>TRBV9|TRBJ1-3|.|.
CASSVGRGAGSGNTIYF
TGTGCCAGCAGCGTAGGACGGGGCGCGGGCTCTGGAAACACCATATATTTT
>TRBV5-1|TRBJ2-3|few|TRBD1
CASSWKQGGRDTQYF
TGCGCCAGCAGCTGGAAACAGGGGGGAAGGGATACGCAGTATTTT
>TRBV12-3/TRBV12-4|TRBJ2-3|few|TRBD2
CASSLSGTSPTDTQYF
TGTGCCAGCAGTTTGTCCGGGACTAGCCCGACAGATACGCAGTATTTT
>TRBV9|TRBJ2-3|few|.
CASQSDSGVFSTDTQYF
TGTGCCAGCCAGTCTGATAGCGGTGTTTTTAGCACAGATACGCAGTATTTT
>TRBV7-6|TRBJ1-5|few|TRBD1
CASSSGTVDNQPQHF
TGTGCCAGCAGCTCCGGGACAGTTGACAATCAGCCCCAGCATTTT
>TRBV23-1|TRBJ2-3|.|TRBD2
CASSQPSGLAGGRTDTQYF
TGCGCCAGCAGTCAACCGTCGGGACTAGCGGGAGGGCGCACAGATACGCAGTATTTT
>TRBV5-1|TRBJ2-5|.|.
CASSLTPPRGPLEKETQYF
TGCGCCAGCAGCTTGACCCCCCCCCGTGGGCCGCTTGAAAAAGAGACCCAGTACTTC
>TRBV6-2/TRBV6-3|TRBJ2-2|few|.
CASTRENTGELFF
TGTGCCAGCACGCGAGAGAACACCGGGGAGCTGTTTTTT
>TRBV12-3/TRBV12-4|TRBJ2-7|.|.
CASSFFGYEQYF
TGTGCCAGCAGTTTTTTCGGATACGAGCAGTACTTC
>TRBV5-8|TRBJ2-6|few|.
CASSLDRAAGANVLTF
TGTGCCAGCAGCTTGGACAGGGCGGCTGGGGCCAACGTCCTGACTTTC
>TRBV6-5|TRBJ2-3|few|.
CASSQGPSTDTQYF
TGTGCCAGCAGTCAGGGACCCAGCACAGATACGCAGTATTTT
>TRBV24-1|TRBJ2-7|.|.
CATSERDEGEQYF
TGTGCCACCAGTGAAAGGGACGAGGGCGAGCAGTACTTC